This T cell receptor (beta chain) derives from a study of blood T cell repertoires in COVID-19. Study-level information: Both acute and convalescent COVID-19 samples were obtained from the United States, Italy and Spain.

Germline loops: CDR1 MNHEY, CDR2 SMNVEV (reference sequence). Trimming removed 1 base at V and 12 bases at J, with 23 bases between. This CDR3 has 16 amino acids. In the original workflow: Amplified reference gene primers provided the basis for estimating nucleated cell counts. Profiled with immunoSEQ multiplex PCR; TCRdb holds only in-frame clones, not every one. The DNA gave D and trimming, while V, J and clone size come from that table. The sample shows roughly 84,000 clones, roughly 80% of them seen only once. The rearrangement links TRBV27 to TRBJ2-3; D is perhaps TRBD2 (5 bases). This TCR derives from a woman aged 50 to 60 with acute or convalescent COVID-19. Input material: peripheral blood. CDR3 region: CASSLLVGNGKLEQYF. CDR3 sequence (DNA): TGTGCCAGCAGTTTATTGGTAGGGAATGGAAAACTAGAACAGTATTTT.